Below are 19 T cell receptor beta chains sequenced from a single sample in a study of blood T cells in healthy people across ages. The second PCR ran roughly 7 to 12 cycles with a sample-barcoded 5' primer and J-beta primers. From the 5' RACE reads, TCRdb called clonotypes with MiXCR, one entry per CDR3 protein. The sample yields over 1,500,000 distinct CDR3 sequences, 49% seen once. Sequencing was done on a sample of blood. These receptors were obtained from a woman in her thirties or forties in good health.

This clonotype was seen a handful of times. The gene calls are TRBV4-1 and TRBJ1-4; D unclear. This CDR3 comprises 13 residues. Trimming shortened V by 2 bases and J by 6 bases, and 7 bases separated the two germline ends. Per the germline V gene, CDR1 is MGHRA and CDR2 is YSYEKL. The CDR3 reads CASSQQEDEKLFF. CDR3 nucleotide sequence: TGCGCCAGCAGCCAACAGGAAGATGAAAAACTGTTTTTT.

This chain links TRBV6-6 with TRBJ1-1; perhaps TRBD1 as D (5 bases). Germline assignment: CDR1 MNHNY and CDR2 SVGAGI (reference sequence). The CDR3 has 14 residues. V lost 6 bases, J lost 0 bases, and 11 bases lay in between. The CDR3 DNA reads TGTGCCAGCAGCGAGGACAAACTGAACACTGAAGCTTTCTTT. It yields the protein CASSEDKLNTEAFF.

The CDR3 bases are TGCGCCAGCAGCCCCGGTGTCGCGATAGAGACCCAGTACTTC. Its translation: CASSPGVAIETQYF. The rearrangement links TRBV5-1 to TRBJ2-5; D gene uncertain. The V gene lost 4 bases and the J gene lost 4 bases, with 14 bases spanning the gap. CDR3 length equals 14 residues. From germline, CDR1 is SGHRS and CDR2 YFSETQ.

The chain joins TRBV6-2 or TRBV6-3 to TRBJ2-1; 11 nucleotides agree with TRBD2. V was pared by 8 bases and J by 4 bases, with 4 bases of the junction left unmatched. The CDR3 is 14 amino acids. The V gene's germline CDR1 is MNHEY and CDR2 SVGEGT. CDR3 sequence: CASCTSGGYNEQFF. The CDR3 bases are TGTGCCAGCTGTACTAGCGGGGGATACAATGAGCAGTTCTTC.

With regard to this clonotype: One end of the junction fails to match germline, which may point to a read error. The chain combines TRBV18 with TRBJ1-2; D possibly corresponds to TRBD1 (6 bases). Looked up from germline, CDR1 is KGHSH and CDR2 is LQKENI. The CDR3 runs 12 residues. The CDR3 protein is CASAPQGYGYTF. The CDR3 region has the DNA TGTGCCAGCGCACCACAGGGCTATGGCTACACCTTC.

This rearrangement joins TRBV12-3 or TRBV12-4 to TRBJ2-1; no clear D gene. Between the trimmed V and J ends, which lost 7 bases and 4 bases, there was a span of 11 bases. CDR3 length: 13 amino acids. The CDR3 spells CASTPPGYNEQFF. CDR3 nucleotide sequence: TGTGCCAGCACTCCTCCAGGTTACAATGAGCAGTTCTTC.

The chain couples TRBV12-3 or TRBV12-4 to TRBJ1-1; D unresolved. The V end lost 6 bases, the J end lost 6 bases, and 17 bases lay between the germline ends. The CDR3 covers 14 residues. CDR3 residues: CASSPIGPVSEAFF. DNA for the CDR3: TGTGCCAGCAGCCCCATCGGACCGGTATCTGAAGCTTTCTTT.

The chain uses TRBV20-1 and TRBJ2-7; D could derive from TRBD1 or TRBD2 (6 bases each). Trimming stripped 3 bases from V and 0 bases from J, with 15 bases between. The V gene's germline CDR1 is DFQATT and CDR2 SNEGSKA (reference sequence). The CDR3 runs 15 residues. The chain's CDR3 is CSASRVGGLSYEQYF. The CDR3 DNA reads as TGCAGTGCTAGTCGGGTAGGGGGGCTCTCCTACGAGCAGTACTTC.

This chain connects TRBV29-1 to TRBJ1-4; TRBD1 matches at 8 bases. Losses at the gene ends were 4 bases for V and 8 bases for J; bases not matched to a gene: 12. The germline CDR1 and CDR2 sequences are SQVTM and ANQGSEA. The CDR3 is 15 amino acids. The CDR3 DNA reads TGCAGCGTTGTGGCTTCGACAGGGGCGGCGGAAAAACTGTTTTTT. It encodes CSVVASTGAAEKLFF. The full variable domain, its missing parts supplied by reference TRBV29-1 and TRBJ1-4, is SAVISQKPSRDICQRGTSLTIQCQVDSQVTMMFWYRQQPGQSLTLIATANQGSEATYESGFVIDKFPISRPNLTFSTLTVSNMSPEDSSIYLCSVVASTGAAEKLFFGSGTQLSVL.

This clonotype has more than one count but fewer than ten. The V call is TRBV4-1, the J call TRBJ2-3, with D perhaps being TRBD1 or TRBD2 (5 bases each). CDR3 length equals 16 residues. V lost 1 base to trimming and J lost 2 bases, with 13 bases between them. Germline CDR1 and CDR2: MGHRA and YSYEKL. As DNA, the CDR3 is TGCGCCAGCAGCCAAGGTCGACCGGGGCCCACAGATACGCAGTATTTT. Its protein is CASSQGRPGPTDTQYF.

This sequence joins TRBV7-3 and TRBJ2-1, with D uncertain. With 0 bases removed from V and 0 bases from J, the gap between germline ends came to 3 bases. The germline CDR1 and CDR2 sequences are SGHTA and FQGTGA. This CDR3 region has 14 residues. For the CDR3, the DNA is TGTGCCAGCAGCTTAACCCACTCCTACAATGAGCAGTTCTTC. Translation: CASSLTHSYNEQFF. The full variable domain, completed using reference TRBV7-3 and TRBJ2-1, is GAGVSQTPSNKVTEKGKYVELRCDPISGHTALYWYRQSLGQGPEFLIYFQGTGAADDSGLPNDRFFAVRPEGSVSTLKIQRTERGDSAVYLCASSLTHSYNEQFFGPGTRLTVL.

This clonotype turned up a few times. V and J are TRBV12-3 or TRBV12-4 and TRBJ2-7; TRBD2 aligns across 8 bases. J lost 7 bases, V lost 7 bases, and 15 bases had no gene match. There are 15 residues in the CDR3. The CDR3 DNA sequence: TGTGCCAGCAACCGCGGGAGGTTCCCAGCGTGGGAGCAGTACTTC. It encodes CASNRGRFPAWEQYF.

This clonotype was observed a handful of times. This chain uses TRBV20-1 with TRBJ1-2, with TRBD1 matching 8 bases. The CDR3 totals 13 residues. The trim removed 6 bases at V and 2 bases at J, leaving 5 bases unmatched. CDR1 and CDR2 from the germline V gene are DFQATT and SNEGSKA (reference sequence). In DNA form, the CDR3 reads TGCAGTGCCGCGGACAGGGACAACTATGGCTACACCTTC. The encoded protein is CSAADRDNYGYTF.

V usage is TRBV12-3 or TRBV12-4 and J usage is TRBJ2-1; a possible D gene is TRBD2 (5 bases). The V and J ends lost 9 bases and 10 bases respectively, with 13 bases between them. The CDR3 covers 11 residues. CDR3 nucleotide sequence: TGTGCCAGTACGGCGAGGGTGGAGCAGTTCTTC. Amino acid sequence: CASTARVEQFF.

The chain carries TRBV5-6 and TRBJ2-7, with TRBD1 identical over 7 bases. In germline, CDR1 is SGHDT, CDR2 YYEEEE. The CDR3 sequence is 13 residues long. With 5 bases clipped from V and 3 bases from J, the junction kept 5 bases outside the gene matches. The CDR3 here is CASSHRGLYEQYF. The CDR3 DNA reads TGTGCCAGCAGTCACAGGGGTCTCTACGAGCAGTACTTC.

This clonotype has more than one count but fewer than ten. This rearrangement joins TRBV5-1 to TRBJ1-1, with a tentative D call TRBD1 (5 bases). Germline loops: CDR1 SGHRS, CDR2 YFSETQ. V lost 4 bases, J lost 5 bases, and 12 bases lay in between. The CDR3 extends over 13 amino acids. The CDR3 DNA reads TGCGCCAGCAGCACTGCGGGGGGAACTGAAGCTTTCTTT. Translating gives CASSTAGGTEAFF.

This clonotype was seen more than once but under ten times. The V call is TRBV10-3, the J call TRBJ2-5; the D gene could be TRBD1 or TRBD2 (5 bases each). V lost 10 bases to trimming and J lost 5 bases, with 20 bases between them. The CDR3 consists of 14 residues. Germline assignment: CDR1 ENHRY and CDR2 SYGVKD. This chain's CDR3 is CATESRGDGETQYF. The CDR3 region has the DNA TGTGCCACAGAGTCGCGAGGGGACGGGGAGACCCAGTACTTC.

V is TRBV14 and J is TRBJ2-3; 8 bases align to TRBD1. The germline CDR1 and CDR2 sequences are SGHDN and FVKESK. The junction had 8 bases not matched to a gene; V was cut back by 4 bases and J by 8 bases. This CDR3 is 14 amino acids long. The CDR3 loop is CASSRDRGSSTQYF. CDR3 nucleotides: TGTGCCAGCAGCCGTGACAGGGGCTCAAGTACGCAGTATTTT.

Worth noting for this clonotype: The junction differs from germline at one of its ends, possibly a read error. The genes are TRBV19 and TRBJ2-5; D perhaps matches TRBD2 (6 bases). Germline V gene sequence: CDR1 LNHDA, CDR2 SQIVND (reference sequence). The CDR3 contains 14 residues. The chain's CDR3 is CASGIGGSQETQYF. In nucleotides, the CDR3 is TGTGCCAGTGGTATCGGGGGTTCCCAAGAGACCCAGTACTTC.